This TCR beta chain was sequenced for a study of control samples from healthy donors and cancer patients. Germline V gene data show CDR1 as KGHDR and CDR2 as SFDVKD. This CDR3 region has 14 residues. Between the trimmed V and J ends, which lost 5 bases and 5 bases, there was a span of 14 bases. The method was immunoSEQ multiplex PCR; TCRdb's version includes in-frame clones alone and lacks a portion of them. This sample has over 200,000 clones, with almost 85% found just once. This TCR was recovered from a woman aged 55 to 70 with lung cancer. Sample: PBMCs. The rearrangement links TRBV24-1 to TRBJ1-2; D is unresolved. In DNA, the CDR3 is TGTGCCACCAGTGGTGACGGACCGGAGTATGGCTACACCTTC. Protein product: CATSGDGPEYGYTF.